This T cell receptor (beta chain) was recovered during a study of T cells in narcolepsy. V trimming: 4 bases; J trimming: 2 bases; junction bases outside the gene matches: 10. The germline CDR1 and CDR2 sequences are SGHDT and YYEEEE. The CDR3 contains 16 residues. Produced via immunoSEQ multiplex PCR; TCRdb's table is partial and in-frame only. The sample has just under 35,000 clones, approximately 80% seen once; the top ten hold around 1.1%. This receptor was identified in a human donor in good health. V is TRBV5-6 and J is TRBJ2-7, with 9 positions matching TRBD2. The sample comprised memory (CD45RA-) CD4+ T cells from blood. CDR3 amino acids: CASSMLGTSFPYEQYF. The CDR3 DNA is TGTGCCAGCAGCATGCTTGGGACTAGCTTCCCCTACGAGCAGTACTTC.